The clone carrying this T cell receptor (beta chain) has ten or more counts. Its antigen remains unidentified. For the second PCR, which ran for about 7 to 11 cycles, a sample-barcoded 5' primer and a J-beta primer mix were used. MiXCR, applied by TCRdb to the 5' RACE reads, yields one record per CDR3 protein. Here the sample spans some 930,000 distinct CDR3 sequences, about 29% being singletons. This record comes from a study of blood T cells in healthy people across ages. Study findings and constraints: PBMCs went unsorted, and a conclusive naive versus antigen-experienced comparison was therefore prevented.

Donors each provided 8 to 10 milliliters of peripheral blood. The germline CDR1 and CDR2 sequences are SGHTA and FQGNSA. This CDR3 has 12 residues. Deletions cut 1 base from V and 2 bases from J, with 3 bases between. These data also featured in a second study, about T cells of mothers and their children. Per that study: The shaping of TCR recombination output by thymic selection is similar in related and unrelated pairs.

The TCR sequence derives from a woman in her thirties or forties in good health. The chain employs TRBV7-2 and TRBJ2-7; D gene uncertain. The sample consisted of blood. The CDR3 is CASSLDTYEQYF. CDR3 nucleotide sequence: TGTGCCAGCAGCTTAGATACCTACGAGCAGTACTTC.